The 9 T cell receptor beta chains below all came from one sample that was sequenced in a study of blood T cell repertoires in COVID-19. Profiled with immunoSEQ multiplex PCR; TCRdb holds only in-frame clones, not every one. There are 250,000 to 300,000 clones in the sample; approximately 85% occur only once, and 1.5% to 2% lies in the top ten. Sequenced material: PBMCs or T cells enriched from blood (not recorded which). Receptor source: a woman between 45 and 60 years old who had recovered from COVID-19.

V usage is TRBV27 and J usage is TRBJ1-1; TRBD1 is a possible D gene (5 bases). Trimming removed 4 bases at V and 5 bases at J, with 14 bases between. Germline assignment: CDR1 MNHEY and CDR2 SMNVEV (reference sequence). The CDR3 has 14 amino acids. CDR3 residues: CASSSERRGTEAFF. The CDR3 coding sequence is TGTGCCAGCAGTTCAGAAAGGAGGGGAACTGAAGCTTTCTTT.

The V call is TRBV9, the J call TRBJ2-7; D remains ambiguous. The germline V and J ends were trimmed by 7 bases and 0 bases, with 14 bases remaining between them. CDR3 length: 14 amino acids. CDR1 and CDR2 from the germline V gene are SGDLS and YYNGEE. The DNA of the CDR3 is TGTGCCAGCTCAGGCCGACCGAGCTCCTACGAGCAGTACTTC. Its protein product is CASSGRPSSYEQYF. The whole variable domain, filled in from reference TRBV9 and TRBJ2-7, reads DSGVTQTPKHLITATGQRVTLRCSPRSGDLSVYWYQQSLDQGLQFLIQYYNGEERAKGNILERFSAQQFPDLHSELNLSSLELGDSALYFCASSGRPSSYEQYFGPGTRLTVT.

The chain has TRBV19 and TRBJ2-7; maybe TRBD1 (6 bases). The germline V gene has CDR1 LNHDA and CDR2 SQIVND (reference sequence). V lost 6 bases and J 0 bases, leaving 9 bases between the germline ends. The CDR3 loop spans 13 amino acids. The CDR3: CASSGQTSYEQYF. CDR3 DNA sequence: TGTGCCAGTAGCGGACAGACCTCCTACGAGCAGTACTTC.

This chain joins TRBV30 and TRBJ1-2; D unclear. Trimming took off 5 bases at V and 6 bases at J, with 16 bases between the two ends. The germline CDR1 and CDR2 sequences are GTSNPN and SVGIG (reference sequence). The CDR3 runs 13 residues. The CDR3 nucleotides read TGTGCCTGGTTAACCAACCGGGTAGATGGCTACACCTTC. Protein: CAWLTNRVDGYTF.

The J gene is TRBJ1-6, the V gene TRBV11-2; D unresolved. The CDR3 is made up of 15 amino acids. Germline loops: CDR1 SGHAT, CDR2 FQNNGV. V lost 3 bases and J 4 bases, leaving 10 bases between the germline ends. The CDR3 loop is CASSLGQIYNSPLHF. CDR3 bases: TGTGCCAGCAGCTTGGGCCAGATTTATAATTCACCCCTCCACTTT. The full variable domain, with the rest looked up from reference TRBV11-2 and TRBJ1-6, is EAGVAQSPRYKIIEKRQSVAFWCNPISGHATLYWYQQILGQGPKLLIQFQNNGVVDDSQLPKDRFSAERLKGVDSTLKIQPAKLEDSAVYLCASSLGQIYNSPLHFGNGTRLTVT.

The chain has TRBV13 and TRBJ1-2; 9 nucleotides agree with TRBD1. The germline gives CDR1 PRHDT, CDR2 FYEKMQ (reference sequence). Losses at the gene ends were 3 bases for V and 6 bases for J; bases not matched to a gene: 5. This CDR3 comprises 14 residues. The CDR3: CASSLGQGLHGYTF. For the CDR3, the DNA is TGTGCCAGCAGCTTGGGACAGGGACTACATGGCTACACCTTC.

This chain joins TRBV3-1 (or the pseudogene TRBV3-2) and TRBJ2-7; perhaps TRBD2 as D (6 bases). The germline V and J ends were trimmed by 3 bases and 0 bases, with 12 bases remaining between them. CDR1 is LGHDT and CDR2 is YNNKEL in the germline V gene (reference sequence). The CDR3 covers 15 residues. The CDR3 region is CASSQIAESSYEQYF. The CDR3 bases are TGTGCCAGCAGCCAGATAGCGGAATCCTCCTACGAGCAGTACTTC.

This chain uses TRBV6-5 with TRBJ2-7, with a weak D call TRBD1 (6 bases). V dropped 9 bases and J dropped 0 bases, with 15 bases sitting between them. The CDR3 has 14 amino acids. Germline values: CDR1 MNHEY, CDR2 SVGAGI. CDR3 loop: CASSLGQRSYEQYF. As DNA, the CDR3 is TGTGCCAGTAGTCTCGGACAGCGCTCCTACGAGCAGTACTTC.

The chain employs TRBV2 and TRBJ2-1, with D maybe TRBD2 (6 bases). V shed 2 bases and J shed 10 bases, with 15 bases lying between them. CDR3 length equals 14 residues. The V gene's germline CDR1 is SNHLY and CDR2 FYNNEI. The CDR3 coding sequence is TGTGCCAGCAGTGAAATAGGAGGAGGAGGGGAGCAGTTCTTC. Protein: CASSEIGGGGEQFF.